The next 27 T cell receptor beta chains were all read from a single sample in a study of identifying expanded T cells in peripheral blood. Sequencing was performed with immunoSEQ multiplex PCR; in TCRdb, only in-frame clones are kept and a portion is missing. The sample includes 45,000 to 65,000 clones, less than 85% seen only once; the top ten take 14%. Specimen: blood. All receptors derive from a person aged 18 to 70 in good health.

This sequence joins TRBV1 and TRBJ2-3; the tabulated D call, TRBD2, remains unverified against the DNA. TRBV1 is deemed a pseudogene. The CDR3 sequence is 20 residues long. CDR3 bases: TGCACCAGCAGCCAAGATCAAGGTTATAGCGGGGTCTTATTCACAGATACGCAGTATTTT. Translated, it gives CTSSQDQGYSGVLFTDTQYF.

V and J are TRBV5-4 and TRBJ2-1; the D gene is possibly TRBD2 (6 bases). The CDR3 has 13 amino acids. With 3 bases removed from V and 7 bases from J, the gap between germline ends came to 11 bases. Germline V lookup: CDR1 SGHNT, CDR2 YYREEE (reference sequence). The CDR3 DNA reads as TGTGCCAGCAGCTGGGCGGGGCAGAATGAGCAGTTCTTC. This translates into CASSWAGQNEQFF.

The chain recombines TRBV5-1 with TRBJ2-1, with TRBD2 matching 8 bases. There are 17 residues in the CDR3. The V and J ends lost 5 bases and 0 bases, in that order; junction bases with no gene match: 10. In germline, CDR1 is SGHRS, CDR2 YFSETQ. CDR3 amino acids: CASRRVSGASSYNEQFF. The CDR3 region has the DNA TGCGCCAGCAGAAGGGTTAGCGGGGCAAGCTCCTACAATGAGCAGTTCTTC.

The chain's CDR3 is CASSDCPSVNGLGYTF. CDR3 in DNA: TGTGCCAGCAGTGATTGTCCGAGCGTTAACGGTTTAGGCTACACCTTC. The J gene is TRBJ1-2, the V gene TRBV6-4; no clear D. V lost 3 bases, J lost 8 bases, and 22 bases lay in between. The germline CDR1 and CDR2 sequences are MRHNA and SNTAGT. CDR3 length: 16 amino acids.

J is TRBJ2-3 and V is TRBV12-5, with 9 bases lining up with TRBD1. CDR1 is LGHNT, CDR2 FRNRAP, per germline. Germline trimming cut 7 bases from V and 1 base from J; bases unmatched to any gene: 6. CDR3 length equals 15 residues. The CDR3 bases are TGTGCTAGTGCCCAATGGACAGGGGGCACAGATACGCAGTATTTT. This sequence encodes CASAQWTGGTDTQYF.

The rearrangement links TRBV18 to TRBJ1-2; D unclear. Germline-derived CDR1 and CDR2 are KGHSH and LQKENI. V was shortened by 2 bases and J by 2 bases, with 12 bases between the two germline ends. The CDR3 has 15 residues. The CDR3 DNA reads as TGTGCCAGCTCACCAAAGACGCCTCCGAACTATGGCTACACCTTC. The encoded protein is CASSPKTPPNYGYTF.

The chain joins TRBV11-2 to TRBJ1-2; a weak D match, TRBD1 (6 bases). Germline CDR1 reads SGHAT; CDR2 reads FQNNGV. This CDR3 has 15 residues. V lost 1 base and J 5 bases, leaving 14 bases between the germline ends. The CDR3 sequence is CASSLGPGAGYGYTF. The CDR3 DNA sequence: TGTGCCAGCAGCTTAGGCCCGGGGGCCGGGTATGGCTACACCTTC.

The chain recombines TRBV5-6 with TRBJ1-1; TRBD1 matches at 7 bases. Trimming removed 1 base from V and 4 bases from J; junction bases left unmatched: 4. Germline assignment: CDR1 SGHDT and CDR2 YYEEEE. The CDR3 runs to 14 residues. The CDR3 DNA reads TGTGCCAGCAGCTTGCTGCAGGGGGTCACTGAAGCTTTCTTT. Its protein product is CASSLLQGVTEAFF.

This chain joins TRBV5-6 and TRBJ2-2; perhaps TRBD1 as D (7 bases). Per germline, CDR1 SGHDT and CDR2 YYEEEE. Trimming stripped 6 bases from V and 3 bases from J, with 12 bases between. This CDR3 has 14 residues. The CDR3 DNA reads TGTGCCAGCACCAGGGGGGTGGACACCGGGGAGCTGTTTTTT. It translates to CASTRGVDTGELFF.

The rearrangement uses TRBV6-5 and TRBJ2-1; possibly TRBD1 for D (5 bases). The CDR3 is 14 residues long. V shed 5 bases and J shed 0 bases, with 8 bases lying between them. Germline loops: CDR1 MNHEY, CDR2 SVGAGI. CDR3 DNA sequence: TGTGCCAGCAGTCGACAGAGCTCCTACAATGAGCAGTTCTTC. Protein product: CASSRQSSYNEQFF.

This clone was picked up one time. The gene calls are TRBV29-1 and TRBJ2-1, with 13 bases fitting TRBD2. Germline V gene sequence: CDR1 SQVTM, CDR2 ANQGSEA. This CDR3 is 16 amino acids long. The junction had 5 bases not matched to a gene; V was cut back by 0 bases and J by 6 bases. The CDR3 nucleotides read TGCAGCGTTGAAGAGGTGGGACTAGCGGGATTCAATGAGCAGTTCTTC. It yields the protein CSVEEVGLAGFNEQFF.

The chain couples TRBV6-1 to TRBJ1-3; the D is unclear. CDR3 length equals 13 residues. The V gene's germline CDR1 is MNHNS and CDR2 SASEGT. Deletions cut 6 bases from V and 4 bases from J, with 10 bases between. CDR3 DNA: TGTGCCAGCAGGGTTTTGACAGGAAACACCATATATTTT. Translating gives CASRVLTGNTIYF.

This rearrangement joins TRBV4-2 to TRBJ2-5; 8 bases line up with TRBD2. The closer fit of TRBJ2-7 to the DNA end suggests the J call may be wrong. Germline assignment: CDR1 LGHNA and CDR2 YNFKEQ. CDR3 length: 15 amino acids. Here the CDR3 reads CASSPTPGGANEQYF. In DNA form, the CDR3 reads TGTGCCAGCAGCCCGACTCCGGGAGGGGCCAACGAGCAGTACTTC.

This clone was found once. Since no conserved phenylalanine or tryptophan closes the CDR3, a read error is the likely cause. The limits of the CDR3 on the DNA are not certain, so only TCRdb's listed CDR3 is given. This chain links TRBV5-4 with TRBJ2-3; TRBD2, the table's D call, was not compared with the DNA. A total of 12 residues make up the CDR3, ends included. Germline assignment: CDR1 SGHNT and CDR2 YYREEE (reference sequence). The CDR3 sequence is CASSLAGAGRSI.

This clone was picked up a small number of times. The chain has TRBV9 and TRBJ2-5; 7 bases agree with TRBD1. The V segment lost 0 bases and the J segment 0 bases; nucleotides outside the gene matches: 2. This CDR3 contains 15 residues. Germline V gene data show CDR1 as SGDLS and CDR2 as YYNGEE. The CDR3 nucleotides are TGTGCCAGCAGCGTAGCACAGGGGAACCAAGAGACCCAGTACTTC. Its translation: CASSVAQGNQETQYF.

J is TRBJ2-4 and V is TRBV7-9; D is tentatively TRBD1 or TRBD2 (5 bases each). The CDR3 sequence is 18 residues long. The germline CDR1 and CDR2 sequences are SEHNR and FQNEAQ (reference sequence). The ends were cut back, 1 base at V and 1 base at J, with 17 bases in the middle. The CDR3 here is CASSLGGTKYGAKNIQYF. The CDR3 DNA reads as TGTGCCAGCAGCTTAGGAGGGACCAAATATGGGGCCAAAAACATTCAGTACTTC.

J is TRBJ2-1 and V is TRBV29-1, with 9 bases aligning to TRBD2. This CDR3 contains 16 residues. V was clipped by 0 bases and J by 8 bases; unmatched bases: 11. CDR1 is SQVTM and CDR2 is ANQGSEA in the germline V gene. The CDR3 nucleotides are TGCAGCGTTGAAGATCCCCTTATGCTAGCGGGGTATGAGCAGTTCTTC. This gives the protein CSVEDPLMLAGYEQFF.

The chain is built from TRBV5-4 and TRBJ2-3; either TRBD1 or TRBD2 may fit D (6 bases each). CDR1 is SGHNT, CDR2 YYREEE, per germline (reference sequence). Trimming stripped 2 bases from V and 4 bases from J, with 11 bases between. This CDR3 contains 14 residues. DNA of the CDR3: TGTGCCAGCAGCTTTGGGGGGCGCCCAGATACGCAGTATTTT. It is translated as CASSFGGRPDTQYF.

This clone occurred a few times. The rearrangement joins TRBV2 to TRBJ1-4, with 7 bases lining up with TRBD1. The V gene's germline CDR1 is SNHLY and CDR2 FYNNEI. Trimming took 8 bases from V and 5 from J; bases not matched to a gene: 5. CDR3 length: 13 residues. DNA of the CDR3: TGTGCCAGCGACACAGGGGTGAATGAAAAACTGTTTTTT. It is translated as CASDTGVNEKLFF.

The genes are TRBV28 and TRBJ1-2, with D possibly being TRBD1 (5 bases). There are 15 residues in the CDR3. The V end was cut by 6 bases, the J end by 2 bases, with 16 bases between. Germline-derived CDR1 and CDR2 are MDHEN and SYDVKM. CDR3 amino acids: CASRLNPGSNYGYTF. CDR3 in DNA: TGTGCCAGCAGATTAAACCCAGGGAGCAACTATGGCTACACCTTC.

J is TRBJ2-7 and V is TRBV5-4; D is tentatively TRBD1 or TRBD2 (5 bases each). The CDR3 contains 12 residues. V was clipped by 2 bases and J by 4 bases, with 7 bases between them. From germline, CDR1 is SGHNT and CDR2 YYREEE (reference sequence). Here the CDR3 reads CASSLEGYEQYF. The CDR3, as DNA: TGTGCCAGCAGCTTAGAGGGGTACGAGCAGTACTTC.

The V call is TRBV29-1, the J call TRBJ1-2; TRBD1 agrees at 9 bases. Germline lookup yields CDR1 SQVTM and CDR2 ANQGSEA. Trimming removed 6 bases from V and 7 bases from J; junction bases left unmatched: 6. The CDR3 covers 12 residues. CDR3 sequence (DNA): TGCAGCGTCGGACAGGGGTTGGGTGGCTACACCTTC. Encoded protein: CSVGQGLGGYTF.

The chain joins TRBV6-5 to TRBJ2-1; D is uncertain. Trimming pared 7 bases from V and 4 bases from J, leaving 11 bases between. The V gene's germline CDR1 is MNHEY and CDR2 SVGAGI. The CDR3 extends over 13 amino acids. DNA of the CDR3: TGTGCCAGCACCACCCCGGGTTACAATGAGCAGTTCTTC. Amino acid sequence: CASTTPGYNEQFF.

By proportion, this clone is medium-sized. The CDR3 loop is CASSQEVTSTGRISSGNTIYF. The CDR3, as DNA: TGTGCCAGCAGCCAAGAAGTGACGAGCACCGGAAGAATTTCCTCTGGAAACACCATATATTTT. This chain joins TRBV4-2 and TRBJ1-3; D is undetermined. Germline V gene data show CDR1 as LGHNA and CDR2 as YNFKEQ. This CDR3 has 21 amino acids. V dropped 0 bases and J dropped 0 bases, with 24 bases sitting between them.

This chain links TRBV10-2 with TRBJ1-5, with D unclear. Between the trimmed V and J ends, which lost 5 bases and 1 base, there was a span of 6 bases. Germline V gene data show CDR1 as WSHSY and CDR2 as SAAADI. The CDR3 totals 13 residues. The CDR3 region is CASSSLSNQPQHF. In DNA, the CDR3 is TGCGCCAGCAGTTCTCTCAGCAATCAGCCCCAGCATTTT.

The V call is TRBV19, the J call TRBJ2-2, with D uncertain. Germline V CDR1 and CDR2: LNHDA, SQIVND (reference sequence). The ends were cut back, 3 bases at V and 6 bases at J, with 8 bases in the middle. The CDR3 length is 13 residues. This chain's CDR3 is CASSIEVAGELFF. CDR3 coding DNA: TGTGCCAGTAGTATTGAGGTCGCCGGGGAGCTGTTTTTT.

The rearrangement joins TRBV18 to TRBJ2-7; 14 bases match TRBD2. J was trimmed by 6 bases and V by 6 bases; bases with no gene match: 13. Germline assignment: CDR1 KGHSH and CDR2 LQKENI. The CDR3 totals 17 residues. CDR3 loop: CASSNPGLAGGTREQYF. DNA for the CDR3: TGTGCCAGCTCCAATCCCGGACTAGCGGGAGGAACCCGCGAGCAGTACTTC.